This T cell receptor (beta chain) was observed in a study of T cells in Graves' hyperthyroidism and ophthalmopathy. Study-level points and caveats: From stable hyperthyroidism, ophthalmopathy was separated by a 13 V-J model.

Amplified TCR beta CDR3 regions derived from RNA transcripts. With the HTBI primer set, the TCR CDR3 went through a first round of RT-PCR. MiXCR, run by TCRdb on the multiplex PCR reads, gives a single entry per CDR3 protein. The repertoire has almost 600,000 distinct CDR3 sequences, around 45% of them found once; the top ten carry approximately 8.4%. Points on this clonotype: The target antigen is unknown.

The CDR3 runs to 16 residues. Looked up from germline, CDR1 is SGHVS and CDR2 is FQNEAQ. The germline V and J ends were trimmed by 5 bases and 3 bases, with 20 bases remaining between them. Graves' hyperthyroidism qualified as stable when ophthalmopathy did not progress within 18 months. Patients were aged 18 to 65, had disease duration under 2 months, and had newly diagnosed hyperthyroidism. Diagnoses rested on clinical symptoms, serum thyroxine and TRAb, thyroid ultrasound and orbital computed tomography. The V gene is TRBV7-8, the J gene TRBJ2-7, with D perhaps matching TRBD2 (6 bases). This receptor was taken from a woman between 18 and 30 years old with Graves' hyperthyroidism. The specimen was peripheral blood or thyroid tissue (not recorded which). The CDR3 DNA reads as TGTGCCAGCAGCCCGCTGTGGCGGGGCAGGGACTACGAGCAGTACTTC. Encoded protein: CASSPLWRGRDYEQYF. The full variable domain, rest sourced from reference TRBV7-8 and TRBJ2-7, is GAGVSQSPRYKVAKRGQDVALRCDPISGHVSLFWYQQALGQGPEFLTYFQNEAQLDKSGLPSDRFFAERPEGSVSTLKIQRTQQEDSAVYLCASSPLWRGRDYEQYFGPGTRLTVT.